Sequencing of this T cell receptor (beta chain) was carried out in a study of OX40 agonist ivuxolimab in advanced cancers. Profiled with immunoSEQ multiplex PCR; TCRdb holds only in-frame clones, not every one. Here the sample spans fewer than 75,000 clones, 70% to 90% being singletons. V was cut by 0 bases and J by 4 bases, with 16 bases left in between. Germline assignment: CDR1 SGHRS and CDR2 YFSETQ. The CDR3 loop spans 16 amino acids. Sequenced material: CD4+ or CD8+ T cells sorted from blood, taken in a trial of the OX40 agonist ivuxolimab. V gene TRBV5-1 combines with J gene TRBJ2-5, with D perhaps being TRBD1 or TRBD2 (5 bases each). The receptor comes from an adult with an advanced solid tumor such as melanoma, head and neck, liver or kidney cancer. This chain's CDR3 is CASSLEPTEGLETQYF. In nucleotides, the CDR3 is TGCGCCAGCAGCTTGGAACCGACAGAGGGCCTAGAGACCCAGTACTTC.